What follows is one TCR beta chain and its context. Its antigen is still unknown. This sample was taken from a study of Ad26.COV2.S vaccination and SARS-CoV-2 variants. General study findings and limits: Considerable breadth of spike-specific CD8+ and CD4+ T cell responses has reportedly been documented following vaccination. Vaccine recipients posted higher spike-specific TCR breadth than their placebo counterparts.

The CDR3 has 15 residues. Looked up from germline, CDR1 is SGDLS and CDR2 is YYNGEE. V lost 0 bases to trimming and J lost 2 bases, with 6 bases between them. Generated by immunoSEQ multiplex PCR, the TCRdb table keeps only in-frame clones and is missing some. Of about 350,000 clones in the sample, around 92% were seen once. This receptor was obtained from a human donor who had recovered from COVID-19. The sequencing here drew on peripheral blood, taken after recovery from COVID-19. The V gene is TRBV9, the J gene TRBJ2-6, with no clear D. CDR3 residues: CASSVVVAGANVLTF. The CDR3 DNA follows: TGTGCCAGCAGCGTAGTAGTGGCTGGGGCCAACGTCCTGACTTTC.